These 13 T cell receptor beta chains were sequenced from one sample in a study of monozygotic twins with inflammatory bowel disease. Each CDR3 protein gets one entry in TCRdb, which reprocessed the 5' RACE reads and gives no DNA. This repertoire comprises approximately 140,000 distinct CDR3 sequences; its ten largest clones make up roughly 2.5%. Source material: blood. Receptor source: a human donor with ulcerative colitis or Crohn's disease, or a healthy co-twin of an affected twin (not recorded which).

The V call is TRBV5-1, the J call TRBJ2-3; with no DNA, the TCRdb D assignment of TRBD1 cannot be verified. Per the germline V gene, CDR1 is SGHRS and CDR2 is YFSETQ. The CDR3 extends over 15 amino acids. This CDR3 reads CASRSGQGFTDTQYF.

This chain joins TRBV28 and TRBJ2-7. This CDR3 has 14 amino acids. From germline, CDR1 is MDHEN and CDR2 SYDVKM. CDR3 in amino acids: CASSQIGKTYEQYF.

The CDR3 region is CASSYRETQYF. The chain recombines TRBV6-2 or TRBV6-3 with TRBJ2-5. Germline V gene data show CDR1 as MNHEY and CDR2 as SVGEGT. This CDR3 spans 11 amino acids.

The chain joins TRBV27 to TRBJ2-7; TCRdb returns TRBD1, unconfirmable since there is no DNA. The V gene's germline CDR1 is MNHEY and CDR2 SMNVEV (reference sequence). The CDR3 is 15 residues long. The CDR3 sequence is CASSLWAGGTYEQYF.

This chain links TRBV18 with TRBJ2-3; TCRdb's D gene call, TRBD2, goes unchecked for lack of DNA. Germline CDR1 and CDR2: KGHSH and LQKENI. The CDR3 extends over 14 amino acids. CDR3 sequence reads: CASSPTWREDTQYF.

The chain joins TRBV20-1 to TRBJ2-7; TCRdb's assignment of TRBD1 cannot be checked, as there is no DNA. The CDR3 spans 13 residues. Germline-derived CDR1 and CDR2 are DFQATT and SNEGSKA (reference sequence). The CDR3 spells CSARSYPTYEQYF.

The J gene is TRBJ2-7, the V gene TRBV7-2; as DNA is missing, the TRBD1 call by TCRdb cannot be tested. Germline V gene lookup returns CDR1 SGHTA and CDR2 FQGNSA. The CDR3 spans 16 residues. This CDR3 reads CASSSTFPVSSYEQYF. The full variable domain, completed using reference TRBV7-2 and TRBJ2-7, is GAGVSQSPSNKVTEKGKDVELRCDPISGHTALYWYRQSLGQGLEFLIYFQGNSAPDKSGLPSDRFSAERTGGSVSTLTIQRTQQEDSAVYLCASSSTFPVSSYEQYFGPGTRLTVT.

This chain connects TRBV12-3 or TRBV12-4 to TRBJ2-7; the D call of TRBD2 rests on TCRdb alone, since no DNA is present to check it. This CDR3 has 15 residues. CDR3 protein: CASSSWTLASYEQYF.

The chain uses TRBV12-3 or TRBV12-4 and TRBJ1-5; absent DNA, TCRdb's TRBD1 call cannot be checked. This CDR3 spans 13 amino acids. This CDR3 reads CASSSTGTTPQHF.

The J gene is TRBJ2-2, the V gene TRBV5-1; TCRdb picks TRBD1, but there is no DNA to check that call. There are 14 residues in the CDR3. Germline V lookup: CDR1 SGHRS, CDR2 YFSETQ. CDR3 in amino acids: CASNARGQSGELFF.

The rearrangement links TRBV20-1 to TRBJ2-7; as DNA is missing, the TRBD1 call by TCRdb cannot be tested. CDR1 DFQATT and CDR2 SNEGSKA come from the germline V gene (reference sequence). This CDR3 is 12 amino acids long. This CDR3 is CSARGPRGEQYF.

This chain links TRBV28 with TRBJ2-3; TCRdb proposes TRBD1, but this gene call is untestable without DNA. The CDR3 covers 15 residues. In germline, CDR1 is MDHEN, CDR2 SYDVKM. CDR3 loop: CASSFPRGGTDTQYF.

The CDR3 spells CATSRNPGGQETQYF. This chain links TRBV15 with TRBJ2-5; as DNA is missing, the TRBD1 call by TCRdb cannot be tested. Germline CDR1 is LNHNV and CDR2 is YYDKDF (reference sequence). The CDR3 has 15 amino acids.